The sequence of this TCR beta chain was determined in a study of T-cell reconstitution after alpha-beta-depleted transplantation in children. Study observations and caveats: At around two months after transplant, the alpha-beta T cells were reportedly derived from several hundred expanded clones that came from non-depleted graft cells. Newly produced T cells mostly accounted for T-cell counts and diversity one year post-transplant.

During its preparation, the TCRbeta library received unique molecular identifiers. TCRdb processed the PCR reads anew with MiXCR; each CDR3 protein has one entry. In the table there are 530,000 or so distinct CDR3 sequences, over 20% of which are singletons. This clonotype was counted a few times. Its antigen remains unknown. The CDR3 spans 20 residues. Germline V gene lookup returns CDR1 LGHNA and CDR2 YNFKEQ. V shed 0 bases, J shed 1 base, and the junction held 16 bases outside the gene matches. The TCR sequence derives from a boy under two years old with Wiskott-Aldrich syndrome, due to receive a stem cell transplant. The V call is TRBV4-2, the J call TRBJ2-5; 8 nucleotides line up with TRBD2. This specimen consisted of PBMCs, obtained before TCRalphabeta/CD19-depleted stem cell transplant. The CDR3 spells CASSQDHVPAGAPTQETQYF. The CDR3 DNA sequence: TGTGCCAGCAGCCAAGATCATGTTCCAGCGGGAGCCCCCACCCAAGAGACCCAGTACTTC.